A selection of T cell receptor beta chains follows, all from one sample in a study of OX40 agonist ivuxolimab in advanced cancers. The table came from immunoSEQ multiplex PCR; TCRdb's copy has only in-frame clones and leaves some out. The data show 60,000 to 85,000 clones, with roughly 80% seen just once and 6.7% held by the top ten. Specimen: CD4+ or CD8+ T cells sorted from blood, collected in a trial of the OX40 agonist ivuxolimab. The receptors were sampled from an adult with an advanced solid tumor such as melanoma, head and neck, liver or kidney cancer. Each CDR3 is given with its conserved first and last residue. The D gene is left open where the match is weak. Clone size is stated in some rows and not others, as once, few, many or a class when expanded.

>TRBJ1-1|TRBV4-2|-|-
TGTGCCAGCAGTCAGGGGTTAGTGGGAAGGATGAACACTGAAGCTTTCTTT
CASSQGLVGRMNTEAFF
>TRBJ1-1|TRBV4-1|-|-
TGCGCCAGCAGCCAAGTCGGCGGGGGGTTTTGGAACACTGAAGCTTTCTTT
CASSQVGGGFWNTEAFF
>TRBJ2-1|TRBV7-2|TRBD1|-
TGTGCCAGCAGCTCGCTCGACAGGGGAAACAATGAGCAGTTCTTC
CASSSLDRGNNEQFF
>TRBJ2-7|TRBV4-3|-|-
TGCGCCAGCAGCCAGGGAGCGGAAAGCTCCTACGAGCAGTACTTC
CASSQGAESSYEQYF
>TRBJ1-5|TRBV28|-|-
TGTGCCAGCAGTTTATACCGACTTAGGGGTCCCAGCAATCAGCCCCAGCATTTT
CASSLYRLRGPSNQPQHF
>TRBJ2-5|TRBV19|-|-
TGTGCCAGTAGTCCAGAGTTTCCGCGGCAAGAGACCCAGTACTTC
CASSPEFPRQETQYF
>TRBJ2-3|TRBV30|TRBD2|few
TGTGCCTGGAGTATCGGACTAGCGGTCACCACAGATACGCAGTATTTT
CAWSIGLAVTTDTQYF
>TRBJ2-7|TRBV7-9|-|-
TGTGCCAGCAGCTTAGCAGGGAACTACGAGCAGTACTTC
CASSLAGNYEQYF
>TRBJ1-1|TRBV10-3|-|-
TGTGCCATCAGGGACCCCCTGAGGGAAATAATGAACACTGAAGCTTTCTTT
CAIRDPLREIMNTEAFF
>TRBJ1-4|TRBV10-3|TRBD1|-
TGTGCCATCAGTACGAGCGTTGGGACAGGGGGGGAAAAACTGTTTTTT
CAISTSVGTGGEKLFF
>TRBJ2-6|TRBV2|TRBD1|-
TGTGCCACCAGGGGGTCTGGGGCCAACGTCCTGACTTTC
CATRGSGANVLTF
>TRBJ2-3|TRBV10-3|TRBD2|-
TGTGCCATCAGTGGACTAGCGGACGCAGATACGCAGTATTTT
CAISGLADADTQYF
>TRBJ2-3|TRBV2|TRBD1|-
TGTGCCAGCAGTGGGGACAGGGGGTCAGATACGCAGTATTTT
CASSGDRGSDTQYF
>TRBJ1-6|TRBV15|-|-
TGTGCCACCAGCAGCCAGGACGGGAATTCACCCCTCCACTTT
CATSSQDGNSPLHF
>TRBJ2-5|TRBV9|-|-
TGTGCCAGCAGCGCAGACAGCCAAGAGACCCAGTACTTC
CASSADSQETQYF